This entry features one T cell receptor (beta chain) sequence. Its specific antigen is unknown. Base qualities are not provided; no much larger clone lies one nucleotide away. Receptor amplification or capture employed the immunoSEQ multiplex PCR assay. The multiplex PCR relied on a mix of 60 forward primers for TCR Vbeta segments and 13 reverse primers for TCR Jbeta segments. The CDR3 region of rearranged TCR beta genes was amplified from genomic DNA with a multiplex PCR assay. Amplified TCR beta libraries were sequenced as 87-base-pair reads on the Illumina HiSeq System. The paper's data handling went like this. Across the 700 or so repertoires, a later analysis counted tens of millions of unique TCR beta chains, roughly 11 million of which were shared by at least two donors. Raw reads were error-corrected and collapsed into unique sequences by a nearest-neighbor algorithm in which closely related sequences were merged to remove PCR and sequencing errors. CDR3 sequences were aligned to IMGT reference sequences to assign V, D and J gene segments. Each retained sequence needed at least a six-nucleotide match to both a V gene segment and a J gene segment. A rearrangement counted as productive if the CDR3 had no stop codons and remained in frame with V and J, and every other rearrangement counted as non-productive. CDR3 was defined by IMGT convention, running from the second conserved V-encoded cysteine to the conserved J-encoded phenylalanine. The earlier analysis of roughly 590 of the donors excluded sequences that lacked an unambiguous match to a single V gene segment. In an earlier analysis of approximately 590 of the donors, V segments were called functional above 56.7% productive rearrangements and were called segregating when the between-donor standard deviation exceeded 5%. A statistical classification framework was built for diagnosing cytomegalovirus status from the catalog of TCR beta chain sequences. V and J gene assignment, in a later analysis, came from comparing TCR nucleotide sequences with IMGT/GENE-DB human TR gene sequences. A later analysis assigned CDR3 sequences and most-parsimonious VDJ recombination scenarios with the TCRdist pipeline. A later analysis defined each TCR beta chain by its CDR3 amino acid sequence plus V-gene family, and excluded reads lacking a unique V-gene family. As a way to deal with suspected cross-contamination and a sequencing artifact, a later analysis dropped 450 to 600 nucleotide sequences that were highly shared and had low generation probability. For each public chain, a later analysis derived a clonal expansion index from normalized ranks of inferred template counts within each repertoire. A later analysis computed generation probabilities with a VDJ recombination model fitted to out-of-frame rearrangements, and checked the results against IGoR. In a later analysis, hypergeometric tests were used to score TCR-TCR, TCR-HLA and TCR-CMV co-occurrence, with a repertoire-size bias correction applied to TCR pairs. A later analysis estimated false discovery rates by permuting HLA or CMV assignments 20 times. In a later analysis, co-occurring TCRs were grouped using DBSCAN, and TCRdist sequence similarity was added for clustering within HLA-allele-positive subsets. Repertoires with fewer than 30,000 or more than 120,000 public chains, plus five repertoires with anomalous nucleotide sharing, were excluded from co-occurrence clustering. As stored in TCRdb, this immuneACCESS dataset retains in-frame rearrangements with V and J assigned. A fraction of the clones does not appear; measured against another copy, unresolved V genes explain less than half of the discrepancy, and the remainder lacks a known reason. That table gives V, J and clone size, and the DNA gave D and trimming. Counted in this sample were almost 95,000 clones; more than 60% of them appeared once. Clones ranked in the top ten supply 3% to 5% of the sample.

Per the germline V gene, SNHLY is the CDR1 and FYNNEI is the CDR2. CDR3 length: 10 amino acids, cysteine to phenylalanine. Only the CDR3 region is kept as DNA, spanning 30 bases read in frame from base 1. The V end loses 2 bases and the J end loses 8 bases, and a stretch of 3 bases separates them. In total, roughly 670 healthy bone marrow donors made up the cohort. All cohort members were sampled while nominally healthy, although unrecorded immune exposures were likely present. The donor tested CMV seronegative, placing the donor among the 350 to 400 seronegative members of the cohort. Each donor provided a peripheral blood sample, and peripheral blood mononuclear cells were used for TCR beta sequencing. The Qiagen DNeasy Blood Extraction Kit was used to extract genomic DNA from the blood cell samples. This sample stems from a study of cytomegalovirus exposure and HLA in healthy donors (dated by TCRdb to between 2016 and 2019). Notes on the research overall: According to an earlier analysis of around 600 of the donors, about 170 million T cells yielded some 110 million unique TCR beta sequences and 276 Gb of sequence data. An early release that covered about 600 HLA-typed donors contained approximately 300 gigabases of sequencing data and about 93 million unique TCR sequences. Of the roughly 400 genotyped donors, 81% fell in the genetic ancestry cluster associated with self-reported Caucasian donors. The study aimed to test whether cataloging public T cell receptors could reveal signatures of past pathogen exposure. The T cell repertoires of 666 subjects were profiled by immunosequencing and related to cytomegalovirus serostatus. Along with the approximately 600-subject first cohort, a separate validation cohort of around 120 different subjects was used. High-throughput TCR immunosequencing, statistical association of individual TCRs with disease status, and machine learning were combined to predict cytomegalovirus infection status. To study patterns of TCR occurrence, a later analysis re-analyzed previously published TCR beta repertoires from 550 to 800 donors and added high-resolution HLA genotyping. The later analysis used no new phenotypic data to find candidate immune exposures, relying instead on TCR beta sequences and their occurrence across donors. In an earlier analysis of a few hundred of the donors, high-throughput TCR beta sequencing was used to judge whether each TCR beta V gene segment behaved as functional or pseudogenic. Donor age, sex, ethnicity and CMV serostatus were collected together with the repertoire data. A later genetic analysis used genome-wide SNP genotypes for about 65% of the roughly 670 donors, treating that subset as a discovery cohort. All discovery cohort repertoires had been generated using a single sequencing platform. Class I and class II HLA loci were covered by the typing at four-digit resolution. Typing coverage varied by locus: roughly 629-640 donors for A, B, C, DRB1 and DQB1; some 520 for DQA1; about 570 for DPA1; fewer than 480 for DPB1. Four or five DR-DQ haplotypes were handled as single units for association and clustering because linkage in the cohort was strong. Among about 410 genotyped donors of the cohort, an average of roughly 230,000 unique TCR beta nucleotide sequences was sequenced per donor, of which about 18% were non-productive.

Overall results and qualifications from the work: In a later analysis, several top co-occurrence clusters were reported to appear linked to parvovirus B19, influenza, CMV and Epstein-Barr virus. The authors suggested that the approach could potentially be extended to other disease states and immunological phenotypes. This cohort had only TCR beta chains sequenced, and the lack of alpha or paired-chain data limited which features could be detected. In vitro tests confirmed that a few of the cytomegalovirus-associated TCR beta chains recognize cytomegalovirus antigens. Correlated functional status among segregating V segments might reflect linkage disequilibrium, but an unknown experimental factor could not be ruled out. The classifier was reported to diagnose cytomegalovirus status with high specificity and sensitivity in both the original and validation cohorts. A later analysis found that TCR association rates varied across HLA loci, with DRB1 alleles showing the most associated TCRs and HLA-C alleles the fewest. A later analysis found that most CMV-associated TCR beta chains appeared HLA-restricted, with HLA associations seemingly driven largely by CMV exposure. In the study, some 180 TCR beta chains were listed as associated with cytomegalovirus. In a later analysis, HLA-associated TCR beta chains showed more clonal expansion and lower generation probabilities than non-associated chains that were equally common. Because counts were too low, roughly 17 rarely observed V segments, including chromosome 9 orphons, were left out of the earlier analysis of over 550 of the donors. Roughly uniform sequencing depth across donors was assumed in presence/absence analyses, although this assumption may not hold. Because HLA typing was missing for some donors at each locus, association tests included only the typed subset. Across donors, most TCR sequences were observed very rarely, whereas some public TCRs were present in many individuals. An association between a missense DCLRE1C variant and V-gene and J-gene trimming of TCR beta chains was found in a later genetic analysis and replicated in an independent cohort. In a later analysis, some 18,000 TCR beta sequences were associated with specific HLA alleles at a false discovery rate of 0.05. A later genetic analysis reported fewer N-insertions in productive TCRs among donors in an Asian-associated ancestry cluster than the roughly 640-donor mean. A further reported finding was that TCR beta sequences accurately predicted the HLA-A and HLA-B alleles for most subjects in the first cohort. A cluster of highly shared sequence variants was judged likely to represent a technical artifact of the sequencing pipeline. Some IMGT-functional V segments, including TRBV6-2 and TRBV6-3, could not be distinguished by the 87-base-pair reads and were therefore excluded. In an earlier analysis of fewer than 750 of the donors, most TCR beta V segments were observed in productive rearrangements about 90% or about 30% of the time, broadly matching IMGT annotations. The only immune exposure information available for the cohort was CMV serostatus. Assigning TCR associations to individual alleles was difficult when HLA alleles, especially DR and DQ, strongly co-occurred.

The V and J segments used are TRBV2 and TRBJ2-5; no D gene is confidently identified. The sequencing sample was made of PBMCs. The source of this sequence is a man aged 30 to 45 in good health and CMV-seronegative. The bases are TGTGCCAGCAGTGAATATACCCAGTACTTC. Its translation is CASSEYTQYF. Full variable domain (CDR3 extended with the reference TRBV2 and TRBJ2-5 proteins): EPEVTQTPSHQVTQMGQEVILRCVPISNHLYFYWYRQILGQKVEFLVSFYNNEISEKSEIFDDQFSVERPDGSNFTLKIRSTKLEDSAMYFCASSEYTQYFGPGTRLLVL.